The present T cell receptor beta chain was sequenced within a study of cytomegalovirus exposure and HLA in healthy donors. Across the study: Unique TCR beta sequences numbering 120 million or so came from approximately 180 million T cells in an earlier analysis.

Study outcomes and limitations: Fewer N-insertions than the roughly 600-donor mean were reportedly shown by an Asian-associated ancestry cluster in a later analysis. Another analysis was done later, and it associated 16,951 TCR beta sequences with HLA alleles at 0.05 false discovery rate.

Worth noting for this clone: Its antigen is unidentified.

Both 60 Vbeta primers and 13 Jbeta primers went into the PCR. The method was immunoSEQ multiplex PCR; TCRdb's version includes in-frame clones alone and lacks a portion of them. The sample's table shows 45,000 to 65,000 clones. Trimming took off 5 bases at V and 8 bases at J, with 10 bases between the two ends. CDR3 length: 12 amino acids. Germline V gene sequence: CDR1 LNHDA, CDR2 SQIVND (reference sequence). The chain is built from TRBV19 and TRBJ2-1; D gene uncertain. This receptor was identified in a man between 18 and 29 years old in good health and CMV-seropositive. The specimen was PBMCs. The CDR3 spells CASSESPHEQFF. The CDR3 DNA is TGTGCCAGTAGTGAGTCTCCACATGAGCAGTTCTTC.